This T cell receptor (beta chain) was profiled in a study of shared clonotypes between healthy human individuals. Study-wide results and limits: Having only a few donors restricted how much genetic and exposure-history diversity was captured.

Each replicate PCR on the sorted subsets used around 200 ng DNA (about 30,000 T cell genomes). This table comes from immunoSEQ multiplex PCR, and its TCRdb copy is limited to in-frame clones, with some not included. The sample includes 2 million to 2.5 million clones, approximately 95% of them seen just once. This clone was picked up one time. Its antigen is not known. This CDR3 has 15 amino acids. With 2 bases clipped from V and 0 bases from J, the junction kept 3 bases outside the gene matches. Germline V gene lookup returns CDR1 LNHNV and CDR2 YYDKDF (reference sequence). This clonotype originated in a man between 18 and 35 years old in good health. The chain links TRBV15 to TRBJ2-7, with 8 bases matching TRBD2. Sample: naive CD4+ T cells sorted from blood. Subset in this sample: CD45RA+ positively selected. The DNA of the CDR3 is TGTGCCACCAGCAGACAGCGGGGGACCTCCTACGAGCAGTACTTC. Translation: CATSRQRGTSYEQYF.